These 10 T cell receptor beta chains share one sample of origin, sequenced in a study of shared clonotypes between healthy human individuals. Only in-frame clones appear in the TCRdb table, and some are missing; sequencing was by immunoSEQ multiplex PCR. The sample carries approximately 2.1 million clones, 90% to 95% recorded once. The sequencing input was naive CD4+ T cells from PBMCs. Described subset: CD45RA+ positively selected. The source is a man aged 18 to 30 in good health. Some clones in this sample may be carry-over from other donors' samples.

CDR3 DNA: TGTGCCAGCTCACCAAACTCCTACTCGGAGGGTGAAGCTTTCTTT. Translation gives CASSPNSYSEGEAFF. The chain has TRBV18 and TRBJ1-1, with no clear D. Trimming removed 2 bases from V and 7 bases from J, with 17 bases in between. The CDR3 runs to 15 residues. Per germline, CDR1 KGHSH and CDR2 LQKENI.

V is TRBV12-5 and J is TRBJ2-5, with D uncertain. CDR3 length: 12 residues. V lost 7 bases, J lost 5 bases, and 11 bases lay in between. CDR1 is LGHNT, CDR2 FRNRAP, per germline. The CDR3, as DNA: TGTGCTAGTGTTTCGGTGGGGGAGACCCAGTACTTC. Translated, it gives CASVSVGETQYF.

DNA of the CDR3: TGTGCCAGCCACGGACAGAAAGGCCAAAACTATGGCTACACCTTC. The encoded protein is CASHGQKGQNYGYTF. V is TRBV6-5 and J is TRBJ1-2; possibly TRBD1 for D (6 bases). Trimming took off 8 bases at V and 2 bases at J, with 18 bases between the two ends. The CDR3 loop spans 15 amino acids. CDR1 is MNHEY and CDR2 is SVGAGI in the germline V gene.

V gene TRBV28 combines with J gene TRBJ2-1, with 7 bases fitting TRBD2. V gave up 5 bases and J gave up 6 bases; unmatched junction bases: 16. The CDR3 is 17 amino acids. Germline CDR1 reads MDHEN; CDR2 reads SYDVKM. The CDR3 loop is CASSPVRGGRVGNEQFF. DNA for the CDR3: TGTGCCAGCAGTCCCGTTAGGGGCGGGAGAGTTGGCAATGAGCAGTTCTTC.

With respect to this clone: This sample includes further DNA sequences coding for the same CDR3. This sequence joins TRBV20-1 and TRBJ1-2; D unclear. There are 11 residues in the CDR3. The ends were cut back, 6 bases at V and 1 base at J, with 6 bases in the middle. In germline, CDR1 is DFQATT, CDR2 SNEGSKA (reference sequence). The CDR3: CSATDNYGYTF. The CDR3 DNA reads TGCAGTGCAACCGATAACTATGGCTACACCTTC.

The V call is TRBV2, the J call TRBJ2-2; the D is unclear. The V gene's germline CDR1 is SNHLY and CDR2 FYNNEI. This CDR3 is 15 amino acids long. V was cut by 1 base and J by 5 bases, with 11 bases left in between. Here the CDR3 DNA reads TGTGCCAGCAGTGAAGTCAAGGGCCATACCGGGGAGCTGTTTTTT. Its protein is CASSEVKGHTGELFF.

The V and J genes are TRBV5-4 and TRBJ2-4; 7 bases fit TRBD2. The length of the CDR3 is 15 residues. Germline-derived CDR1 and CDR2 are SGHNT and YYREEE (reference sequence). V trimming: 2 bases; J trimming: 7 bases; junction bases outside the gene matches: 9. The DNA for the CDR3 is TGTGCCAGCAGCTTTGGTAGCGGGCTAACGAACATTCAGTACTTC. Translated, it gives CASSFGSGLTNIQYF. Drawing the rest from reference TRBV5-4 and TRBJ2-4, the complete variable domain is ETGVTQSPTHLIKTRGQQVTLRCSSQSGHNTVSWYQQALGQGPQFIFQYYREEENGRGNFPPRFSGLQFPNYSSELNVNALELDDSALYLCASSFGSGLTNIQYFGAGTRLSVL.

This clone was counted once. The chain combines TRBV28 with TRBJ2-7; the match to TRBD1 covers 11 bases. With V trimmed by 7 bases and J by 4 bases, 9 bases remained unmatched. CDR3 length: 15 residues. The germline gives CDR1 MDHEN, CDR2 SYDVKM. DNA of the CDR3: TGTGCCAGCACCTACTCCGGACAGGGGGCTTACGAGCAGTACTTC. It translates to CASTYSGQGAYEQYF.

Remarks on this clone: This sample includes further DNA sequences coding for the same CDR3. The chain carries TRBV5-1 and TRBJ2-7; no reliable D call. Trimming left V 5 bases short and J 4 bases short, with 7 bases between. Germline V CDR1 and CDR2: SGHRS, YFSETQ. The CDR3 has 11 amino acids. For the CDR3, the DNA is TGCGCCAGCAGTTCCGAATACGAGCAGTACTTC. Translation gives CASSSEYEQYF.

This clone was recorded only once. The CDR3 loop reads CAWSGGGPGETQYF. The CDR3 region has the DNA TGTGCCTGGAGTGGTGGGGGGCCCGGGGAGACCCAGTACTTC. V usage is TRBV30 and J usage is TRBJ2-5, with D perhaps TRBD1 or TRBD2 (6 bases each). Germline lookup yields CDR1 GTSNPN and CDR2 SVGIG (reference sequence). V lost 1 base and J lost 5, with 14 bases in between. The CDR3 runs 14 residues.